What follows are 20 T cell receptor beta chains derived from one specimen sequenced in a study of T cells after yellow fever vaccination. TCRdb passed the 5' RACE reads through MiXCR, listing each CDR3 protein once. Among under 90,000 distinct CDR3 sequences listed, around 7% were seen once. The sequencing here drew on CD8+ T cells sorted from PBMCs, taken about 49 days after the first yellow fever vaccination. The origin of the receptors is a man in his late teens or twenties who received the YFV17D yellow fever vaccine.

This clonotype was seen ten or more times. The CDR3 DNA sequence: TGCGCCAGTTCTCCTCAAATATACAATGAGCAGTTCTTC. It codes for CASSPQIYNEQFF. V and J are TRBV10-2 and TRBJ2-1; D gene uncertain. Germline CDR1 and CDR2: WSHSY and SAAADI. Trimming removed 9 bases at V and 4 bases at J, with 13 bases between. There are 13 residues in the CDR3.

This clonotype has just a few counts. V gene TRBV23-1 combines with J gene TRBJ1-5; D unresolved. TRBV23-1 qualifies as an ORF whose function is uncertain. Trimming removed 10 bases from V and 4 bases from J, with 8 bases in between. This CDR3 spans 11 amino acids. CDR3 bases: TGCGCCACCCCTCGTAATCAGCCCCAGCATTTT. Residues: CATPRNQPQHF.

This clonotype came up many times. The J gene is TRBJ1-1, the V gene TRBV5-6; possible D gene TRBD1, 5 bases. The CDR3 totals 11 residues. Germline V gene lookup returns CDR1 SGHDT and CDR2 YYEEEE. Trimming took off 7 bases at V and 7 bases at J, with 11 bases between the two ends. In nucleotides, the CDR3 is TGTGCCAGCGCCTTAGGGGATGAAGCTTTCTTT. Encoded protein: CASALGDEAFF.

This clonotype was seen many times. The chain employs TRBV27 and TRBJ2-2, with 10 bases matching TRBD2. Germline V gene sequence: CDR1 MNHEY, CDR2 SMNVEV (reference sequence). The CDR3 has 14 residues. Losses at the gene ends were 2 bases for V and 6 bases for J; bases not matched to a gene: 0. CDR3 nucleotides: TGTGCCAGCAGTTTACTAGCGGGGGCCGGGGAGCTGTTTTTT. Translated: CASSLLAGAGELFF.

In this sample, this clonotype turned up many times. The chain carries TRBV20-1 and TRBJ1-5; D is possibly TRBD1 (5 bases). CDR1 is DFQATT and CDR2 is SNEGSKA in the germline V gene (reference sequence). The CDR3 contains 13 residues. Trimming took 0 bases from V and 6 from J, leaving 9 bases between them. CDR3: CSAREGLAQPQHF. CDR3 DNA sequence: TGCAGTGCTAGAGAGGGGCTAGCTCAGCCCCAGCATTTT.

This clonotype was seen repeatedly, ten times or more. The chain couples TRBV29-1 to TRBJ2-2; D call uncertain. The germline gives CDR1 SQVTM, CDR2 ANQGSEA. The V and J ends lost 1 base and 7 bases respectively, with 7 bases between them. The CDR3 length is 12 residues. This CDR3 reads CSVEGEGGELFF. DNA for the CDR3: TGCAGCGTTGAAGGGGAAGGCGGGGAGCTGTTTTTT.

This clonotype was seen many times. The V call is TRBV10-2, the J call TRBJ2-1; D is ambiguous. The CDR3 is 13 residues long. The germline V gene encodes CDR1 WSHSY and CDR2 SAAADI. Trimming left V 0 bases short and J 3 bases short, with 3 bases between. The CDR3 nucleotides read TGCGCCAGCAGTGAGTCAGACTACAATGAGCAGTTCTTC. Its protein is CASSESDYNEQFF.

CDR3: CASSLLLQGSGNTIYF. CDR3 DNA sequence: TGTGCCAGCAGCTTACTTCTACAGGGCTCTGGAAACACCATATATTTT. The rearrangement joins TRBV7-6 to TRBJ1-3, with a weak D call TRBD1 (6 bases). Germline loops: CDR1 SGHVS, CDR2 FNYEAQ. The CDR3 loop spans 16 amino acids. Trimming took off 2 bases at V and 0 bases at J, with 11 bases between the two ends.

In this sample, this clonotype turned up many times. The chain uses TRBV4-1 and TRBJ2-1; 7 bases map to TRBD1. The CDR3 length is 16 residues. Germline lookup yields CDR1 MGHRA and CDR2 YSYEKL. With V trimmed by 0 bases and J by 3 bases, 5 bases remained unmatched. Here the CDR3 reads CASSQESTGYYNEQFF. DNA for the CDR3: TGCGCCAGCAGCCAAGAGTCGACAGGGTACTACAATGAGCAGTTCTTC.

This clonotype was found a few times. This sequence joins TRBV20-1 and TRBJ1-1, with TRBD1 as a possible D gene (5 bases). The CDR3 totals 13 residues. Germline V gene data show CDR1 as DFQATT and CDR2 as SNEGSKA (reference sequence). Trimming removed 1 base from V and 6 bases from J, with 12 bases in between. The CDR3 DNA sequence: TGCAGTGCTAGAGGATTGACAGCCCCTGAAGCTTTCTTT. Amino acids: CSARGLTAPEAFF.

The sample holds many counts of this clonotype. This chain connects TRBV28 to TRBJ2-4; D remains unclear. The V gene lost 5 bases and the J gene lost 0 bases, with 14 bases spanning the gap. Germline lookup yields CDR1 MDHEN and CDR2 SYDVKM. The CDR3 has 16 amino acids. The CDR3 DNA is TGTGCCAGCAGTACCAGGTCCACCCTAGCCAAAAACATTCAGTACTTC. Translating gives CASSTRSTLAKNIQYF.

This clonotype was seen a few times. The V call is TRBV3-1, the J call TRBJ2-2; tentative D call: TRBD1 (5 bases). The V end was cut by 6 bases, the J end by 0 bases, with 11 bases between. Per germline, CDR1 LGHDT and CDR2 YNNKEL (reference sequence). The CDR3 runs 15 residues. The CDR3 bases are TGTGCCAGCAGGGACATATCACCGAACACCGGGGAGCTGTTTTTT. Translated: CASRDISPNTGELFF.

In this sample, this clonotype turned up many times. The V gene is TRBV7-8, the J gene TRBJ2-3; D remains ambiguous. The CDR3 has 14 residues. Trimming removed 3 bases from V and 0 bases from J, with 7 bases in between. The germline V gene encodes CDR1 SGHVS and CDR2 FQNEAQ. The CDR3 bases are TGTGCCAGCAGCTTGGCATTCAGCACAGATACGCAGTATTTT. It encodes CASSLAFSTDTQYF.

This clonotype was observed a handful of times. This sequence joins TRBV29-1 and TRBJ1-1; 10 nucleotides line up with TRBD1. CDR1 is SQVTM, CDR2 ANQGSEA, per germline. The CDR3 is made up of 13 amino acids. With 7 bases clipped from V and 2 bases from J, the junction kept 4 bases outside the gene matches. The CDR3 DNA follows: TGCAGCGCCGGGACAGGGGATAACACTGAAGCTTTCTTT. Encoded protein: CSAGTGDNTEAFF. The full variable domain, in which reference TRBV29-1 and TRBJ1-1 provide the parts outside the CDR3, is SAVISQKPSRDICQRGTSLTIQCQVDSQVTMMFWYRQQPGQSLTLIATANQGSEATYESGFVIDKFPISRPNLTFSTLTVSNMSPEDSSIYLCSAGTGDNTEAFFGQGTRLTVV.

CDR3 DNA: TGTGCCAGCAGTTACTCGCCGACACAGACTAACTATGGCTACACCTTC. It encodes CASSYSPTQTNYGYTF. The chain recombines TRBV6-2 or TRBV6-3 with TRBJ1-2; D not resolved. This CDR3 comprises 16 residues. Between the trimmed V and J ends, which lost 0 bases and 0 bases, there was a span of 11 bases. CDR1 and CDR2 (germline): MNHEY, SVGEGT.

This clonotype was recorded many times. V is TRBV7-9 and J is TRBJ2-1, with unresolved D. V was pared by 8 bases and J by 9 bases, with 14 bases between. CDR1 is SEHNR and CDR2 is FQNEAQ in the germline V gene (reference sequence). The CDR3 contains 12 residues. The CDR3 sequence is CASESHMGEQFF. Written as DNA, the CDR3 is TGTGCCAGCGAAAGTCATATGGGTGAGCAGTTCTTC.

This clonotype was counted many times. This rearrangement joins TRBV11-1 to TRBJ2-1; D possibly corresponds to TRBD2 (7 bases). The CDR3 length is 15 residues. V was trimmed by 2 bases and J by 5 bases, leaving 13 bases between them. Germline CDR1 reads SGHAT; CDR2 reads FQDESV (reference sequence). DNA of the CDR3: TGTGCCAGCAGCTTACTACGGGGGGCGGACAATGAGCAGTTCTTC. As protein: CASSLLRGADNEQFF.

This clonotype showed up just a few times. The chain couples TRBV25-1 to TRBJ2-5; TRBD2 matches 14 bases. The CDR3 sequence is 17 residues long. Germline trimming cut 3 bases from V and 5 bases from J; bases unmatched to any gene: 8. The germline gives CDR1 MGHDK, CDR2 SYGVNS. In nucleotides, the CDR3 is TGTGCCAGCAGTGATTTCGGGACTAGCGGGGGAGGGGAGACCCAGTACTTC. Amino acid sequence: CASSDFGTSGGGETQYF.

The chain links TRBV6-5 to TRBJ2-1; D unclear. V was pared by 4 bases and J by 6 bases, with 19 bases between. The V gene's germline CDR1 is MNHEY and CDR2 SVGAGI. This CDR3 has 16 residues. The CDR3 DNA reads as TGTGCCAGCAGTTCTAACGGCCTGGGTTTCACCAATGAGCAGTTCTTC. Amino acids: CASSSNGLGFTNEQFF.

Details on this clonotype: Since a much larger clone is just one base distant, this may be a read error. The genes are TRBV5-4 and TRBJ2-7; TRBD2 matches at 7 bases. Per the germline V gene, CDR1 is SGHNT and CDR2 is YYREEE (reference sequence). CDR3 length: 15 amino acids. Trimming removed 6 bases from V and 5 bases from J; junction bases left unmatched: 14. CDR3 DNA sequence: TGTGCCAGCACCATCAGCGGGACGGATCATGACGAGCAGTACTTC. This encodes CASTISGTDHDEQYF.